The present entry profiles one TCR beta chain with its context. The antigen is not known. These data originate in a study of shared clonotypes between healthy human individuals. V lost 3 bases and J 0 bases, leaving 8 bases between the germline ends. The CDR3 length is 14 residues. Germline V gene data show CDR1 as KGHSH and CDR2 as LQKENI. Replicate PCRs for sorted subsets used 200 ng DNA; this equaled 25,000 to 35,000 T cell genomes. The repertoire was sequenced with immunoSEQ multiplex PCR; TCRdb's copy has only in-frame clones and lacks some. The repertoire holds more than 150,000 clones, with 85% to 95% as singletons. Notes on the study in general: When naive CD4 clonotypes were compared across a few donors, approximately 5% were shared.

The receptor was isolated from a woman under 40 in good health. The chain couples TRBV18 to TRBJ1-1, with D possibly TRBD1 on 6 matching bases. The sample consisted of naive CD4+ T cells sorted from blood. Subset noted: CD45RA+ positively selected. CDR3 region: CASSPDRLNTEAFF. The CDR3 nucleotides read TGTGCCAGCTCACCTGACAGGTTGAACACTGAAGCTTTCTTT. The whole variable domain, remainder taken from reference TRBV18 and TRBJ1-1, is NAGVMQNPRHLVRRRGQEARLRCSPMKGHSHVYWYRQLPEEGLKFMVYLQKENIIDESGMPKERFSAEFPKEGPSILRIQQVVRGDSAAYFCASSPDRLNTEAFFGQGTRLTVV.